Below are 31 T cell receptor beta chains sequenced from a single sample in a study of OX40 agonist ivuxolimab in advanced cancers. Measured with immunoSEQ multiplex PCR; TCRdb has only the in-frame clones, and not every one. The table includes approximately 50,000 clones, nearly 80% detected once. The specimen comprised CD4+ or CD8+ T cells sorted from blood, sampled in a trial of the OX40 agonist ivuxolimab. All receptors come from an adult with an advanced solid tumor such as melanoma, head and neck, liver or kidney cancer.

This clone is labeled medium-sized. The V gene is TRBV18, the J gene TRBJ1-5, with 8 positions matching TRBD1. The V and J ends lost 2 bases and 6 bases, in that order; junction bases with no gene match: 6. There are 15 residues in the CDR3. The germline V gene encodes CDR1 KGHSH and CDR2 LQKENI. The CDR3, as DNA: TGTGCCAGCTCACCATCGCAGGGGGCGGTTCAGCCCCAGCATTTT. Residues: CASSPSQGAVQPQHF.

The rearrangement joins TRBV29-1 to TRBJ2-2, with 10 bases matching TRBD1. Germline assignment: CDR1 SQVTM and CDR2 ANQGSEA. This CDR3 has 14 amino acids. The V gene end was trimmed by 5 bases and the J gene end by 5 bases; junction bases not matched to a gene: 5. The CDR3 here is CSVLDRGGTGELFF. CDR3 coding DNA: TGCAGCGTTCTGGACAGGGGGGGGACCGGGGAGCTGTTTTTT.

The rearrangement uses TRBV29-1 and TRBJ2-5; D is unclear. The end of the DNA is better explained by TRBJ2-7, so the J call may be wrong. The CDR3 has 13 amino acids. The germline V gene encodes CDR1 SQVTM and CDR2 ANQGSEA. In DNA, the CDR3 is TGCAGCGTTGAAGAGGGTTTGGTATCCGAGCAGTACTTC. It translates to CSVEEGLVSEQYF.

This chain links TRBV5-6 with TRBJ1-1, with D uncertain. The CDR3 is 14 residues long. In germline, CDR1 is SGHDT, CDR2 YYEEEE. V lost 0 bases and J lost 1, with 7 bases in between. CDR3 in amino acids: CASSLDRANTEAFF. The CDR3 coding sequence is TGTGCCAGCAGCTTGGACAGAGCGAACACTGAAGCTTTCTTT. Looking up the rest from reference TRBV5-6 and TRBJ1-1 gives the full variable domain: DAGVTQSPTHLIKTRGQQVTLRCSPKSGHDTVSWYQQALGQGPQFIFQYYEEEERQRGNFPDRFSGHQFPNYSSELNVNALLLGDSALYLCASSLDRANTEAFFGQGTRLTVV.

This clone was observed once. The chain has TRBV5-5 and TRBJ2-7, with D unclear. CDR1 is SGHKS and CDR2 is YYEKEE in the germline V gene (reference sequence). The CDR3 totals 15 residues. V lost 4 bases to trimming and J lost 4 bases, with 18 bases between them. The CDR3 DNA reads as TGTGCCAGCAGCCAAGATTACTCCCGGTTGTACGAGCAGTACTTC. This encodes CASSQDYSRLYEQYF.

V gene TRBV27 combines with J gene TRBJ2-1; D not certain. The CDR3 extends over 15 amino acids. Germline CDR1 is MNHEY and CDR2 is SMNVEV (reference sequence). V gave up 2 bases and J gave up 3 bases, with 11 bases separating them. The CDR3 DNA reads TGTGCCAGCAGTTTAAGGGCGGCCGGCTACAATGAGCAGTTCTTC. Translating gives CASSLRAAGYNEQFF.

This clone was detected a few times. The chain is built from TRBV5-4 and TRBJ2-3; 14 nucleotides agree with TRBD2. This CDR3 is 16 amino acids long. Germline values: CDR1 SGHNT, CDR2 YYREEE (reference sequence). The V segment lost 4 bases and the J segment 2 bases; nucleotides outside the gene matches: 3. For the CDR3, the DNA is TGTGCCAGCAGCGGGGGACTAGCGGGAGTCACAGATACGCAGTATTTT. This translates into CASSGGLAGVTDTQYF.

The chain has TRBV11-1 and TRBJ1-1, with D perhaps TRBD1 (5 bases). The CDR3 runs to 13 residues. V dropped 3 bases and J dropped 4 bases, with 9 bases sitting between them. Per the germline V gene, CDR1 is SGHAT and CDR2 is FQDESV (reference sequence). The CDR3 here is CASSFAGGTEAFF. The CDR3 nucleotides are TGTGCCAGCAGCTTCGCGGGGGGCACTGAAGCTTTCTTT.

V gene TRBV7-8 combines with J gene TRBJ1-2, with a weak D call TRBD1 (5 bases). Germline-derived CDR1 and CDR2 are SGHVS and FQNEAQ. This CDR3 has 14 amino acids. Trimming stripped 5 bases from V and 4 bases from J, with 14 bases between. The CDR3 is CASSPDRFTYGYTF. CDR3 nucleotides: TGTGCCAGCAGCCCAGACAGATTCACCTATGGCTACACCTTC.

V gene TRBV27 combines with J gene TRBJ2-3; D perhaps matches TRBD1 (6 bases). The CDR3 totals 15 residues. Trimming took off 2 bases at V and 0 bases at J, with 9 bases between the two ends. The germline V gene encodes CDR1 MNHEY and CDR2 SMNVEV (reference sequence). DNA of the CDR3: TGTGCCAGCAGTTTAGGGGGCGGGAGCACAGATACGCAGTATTTT. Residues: CASSLGGGSTDTQYF.

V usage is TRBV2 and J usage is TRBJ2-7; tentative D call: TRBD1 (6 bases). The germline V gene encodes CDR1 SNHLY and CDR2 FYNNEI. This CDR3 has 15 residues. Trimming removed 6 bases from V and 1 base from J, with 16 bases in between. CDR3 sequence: CASSAGTGPSYEQYF. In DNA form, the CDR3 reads TGTGCCAGCAGCGCCGGTACAGGGCCTTCCTACGAGCAGTACTTC.

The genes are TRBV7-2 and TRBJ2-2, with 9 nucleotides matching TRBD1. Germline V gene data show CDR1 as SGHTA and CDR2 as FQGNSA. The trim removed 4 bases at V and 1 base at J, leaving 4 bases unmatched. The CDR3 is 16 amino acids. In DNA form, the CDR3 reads TGTGCCAGCAGCTATCGACAGGGGGGGAACACCGGGGAGCTGTTTTTT. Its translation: CASSYRQGGNTGELFF. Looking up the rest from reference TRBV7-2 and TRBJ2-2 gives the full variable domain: GAGVSQSPSNKVTEKGKDVELRCDPISGHTALYWYRQSLGQGLEFLIYFQGNSAPDKSGLPSDRFSAERTGGSVSTLTIQRTQQEDSAVYLCASSYRQGGNTGELFFGEGSRLTVL.

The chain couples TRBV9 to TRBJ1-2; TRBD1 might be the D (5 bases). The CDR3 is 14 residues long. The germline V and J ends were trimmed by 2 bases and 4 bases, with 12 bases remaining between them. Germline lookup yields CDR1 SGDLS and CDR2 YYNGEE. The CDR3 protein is CASSVDQGLYGYTF. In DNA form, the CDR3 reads TGTGCCAGCAGCGTCGATCAGGGTCTCTATGGCTACACCTTC.

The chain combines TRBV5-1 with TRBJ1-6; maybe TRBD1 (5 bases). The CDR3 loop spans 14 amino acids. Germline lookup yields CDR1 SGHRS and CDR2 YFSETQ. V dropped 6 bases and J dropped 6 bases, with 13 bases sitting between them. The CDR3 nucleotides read TGCGCCAGCACTGCAGGGAAATCTAATTCACCCCTCCACTTT. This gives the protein CASTAGKSNSPLHF.

The CDR3 is CASSRGSGGHTGELFF. The DNA for the CDR3 is TGCGCCAGCAGCCGGGGGAGCGGGGGCCACACCGGGGAGCTGTTTTTT. The chain recombines TRBV4-1 with TRBJ2-2; 8 nucleotides match TRBD2. Trimming removed 4 bases from V and 3 bases from J; junction bases left unmatched: 7. The CDR3 is made up of 16 amino acids. Germline V gives CDR1 MGHRA, CDR2 YSYEKL.

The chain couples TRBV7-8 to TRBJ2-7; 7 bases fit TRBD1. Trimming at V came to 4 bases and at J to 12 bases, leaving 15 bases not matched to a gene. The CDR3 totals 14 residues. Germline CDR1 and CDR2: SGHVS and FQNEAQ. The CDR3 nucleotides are TGTGCCAGCAGCTCATCGGCGAGGGGGCCTATACCGTACTTC. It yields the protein CASSSSARGPIPYF.

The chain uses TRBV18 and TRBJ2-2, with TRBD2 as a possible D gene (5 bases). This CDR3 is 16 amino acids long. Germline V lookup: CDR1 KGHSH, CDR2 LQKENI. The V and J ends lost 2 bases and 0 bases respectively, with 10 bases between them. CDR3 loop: CASSPGAGANTGELFF. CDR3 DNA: TGTGCCAGCTCACCAGGAGCCGGGGCGAACACCGGGGAGCTGTTTTTT.

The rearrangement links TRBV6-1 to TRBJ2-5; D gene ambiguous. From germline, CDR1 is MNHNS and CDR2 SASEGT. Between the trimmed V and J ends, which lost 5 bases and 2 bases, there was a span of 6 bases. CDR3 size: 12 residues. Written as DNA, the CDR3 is TGTGCCAGCAGTACCTCGCAAGAGACCCAGTACTTC. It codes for CASSTSQETQYF.

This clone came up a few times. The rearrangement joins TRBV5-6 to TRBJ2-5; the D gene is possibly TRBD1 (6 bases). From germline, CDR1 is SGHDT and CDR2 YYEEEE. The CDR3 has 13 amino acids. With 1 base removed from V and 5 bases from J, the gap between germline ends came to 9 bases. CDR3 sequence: CASSLIQGETQYF. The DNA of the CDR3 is TGTGCCAGCAGCTTGATCCAGGGGGAGACCCAGTACTTC.

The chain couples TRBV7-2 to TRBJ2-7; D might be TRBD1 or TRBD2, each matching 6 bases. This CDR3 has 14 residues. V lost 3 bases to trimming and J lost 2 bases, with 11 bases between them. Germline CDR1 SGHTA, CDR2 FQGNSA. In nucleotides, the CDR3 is TGTGCCAGCAGCTTCGGGGGCAGGACCTACGAGCAGTACTTC. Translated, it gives CASSFGGRTYEQYF.

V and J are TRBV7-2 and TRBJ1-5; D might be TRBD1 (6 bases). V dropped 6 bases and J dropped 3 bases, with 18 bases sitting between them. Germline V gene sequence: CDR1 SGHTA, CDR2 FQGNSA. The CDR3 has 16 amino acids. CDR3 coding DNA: TGTGCCAGCAGTCCTTTCGGGGGGGCTCACAATCAGCCCCAGCATTTT. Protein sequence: CASSPFGGAHNQPQHF.

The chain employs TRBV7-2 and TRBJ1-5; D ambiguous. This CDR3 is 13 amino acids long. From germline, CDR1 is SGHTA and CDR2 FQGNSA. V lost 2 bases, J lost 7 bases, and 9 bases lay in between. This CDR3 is CASSLTVTQPQHF. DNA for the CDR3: TGTGCCAGCAGCTTAACTGTAACCCAGCCCCAGCATTTT.

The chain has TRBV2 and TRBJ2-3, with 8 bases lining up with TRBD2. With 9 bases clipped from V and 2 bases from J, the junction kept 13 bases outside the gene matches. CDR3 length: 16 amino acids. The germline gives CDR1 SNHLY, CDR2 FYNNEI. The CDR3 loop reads CASRGGGGLATDTQYF. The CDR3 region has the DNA TGTGCCAGTCGGGGGGGTGGTGGCCTCGCCACAGATACGCAGTATTTT.

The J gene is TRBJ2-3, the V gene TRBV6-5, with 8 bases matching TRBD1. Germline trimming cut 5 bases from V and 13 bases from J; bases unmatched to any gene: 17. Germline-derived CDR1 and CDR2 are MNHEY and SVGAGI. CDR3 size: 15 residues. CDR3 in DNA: TGTGCCAGCAGTGCACCGGGACAGGCCCGTGTTAGGGAGTATTTT. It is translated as CASSAPGQARVREYF.

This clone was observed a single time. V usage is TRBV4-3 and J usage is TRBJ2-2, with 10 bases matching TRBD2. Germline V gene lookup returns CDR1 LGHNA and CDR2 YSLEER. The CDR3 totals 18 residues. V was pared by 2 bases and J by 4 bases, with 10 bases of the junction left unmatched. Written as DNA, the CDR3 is TGCGCCAGCAGCCAACACCCCGTAGCGGGGGGCGGCACCGGGGAGCTGTTTTTT. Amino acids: CASSQHPVAGGGTGELFF.

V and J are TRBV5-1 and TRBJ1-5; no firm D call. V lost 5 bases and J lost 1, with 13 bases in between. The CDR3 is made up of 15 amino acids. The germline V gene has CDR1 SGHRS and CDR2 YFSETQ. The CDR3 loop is CASRMDGGSNQPQHF. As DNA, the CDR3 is TGCGCCAGCAGGATGGACGGTGGGAGCAATCAGCCCCAGCATTTT.

CDR3 DNA sequence: TGTGCCAGCTCAAACGGACAGGGCACTGAAGCTTTCTTT. It codes for CASSNGQGTEAFF. The V and J genes are TRBV18 and TRBJ1-1, with 8 bases lining up with TRBD1. Germline V gene data show CDR1 as KGHSH and CDR2 as LQKENI. The CDR3 is made up of 13 amino acids. The trim removed 5 bases at V and 4 bases at J, leaving 3 bases unmatched.

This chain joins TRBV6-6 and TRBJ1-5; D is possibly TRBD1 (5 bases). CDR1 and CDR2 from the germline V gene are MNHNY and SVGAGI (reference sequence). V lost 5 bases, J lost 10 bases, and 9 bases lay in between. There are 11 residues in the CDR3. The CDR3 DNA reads TGTGCCAGCAGTAGGAGGGGACCCCAGCATTTT. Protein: CASSRRGPQHF.

This chain's CDR3 is CASSSPGLAAQETQYF. As DNA, the CDR3 is TGTGCCAGCAGTTCCCCCGGACTAGCGGCACAAGAGACCCAGTACTTC. The chain joins TRBV28 to TRBJ2-5; 10 nucleotides agree with TRBD2. V lost 4 bases, J lost 2 bases, and 7 bases stayed unmatched. From germline, CDR1 is MDHEN and CDR2 SYDVKM. This CDR3 has 16 residues.

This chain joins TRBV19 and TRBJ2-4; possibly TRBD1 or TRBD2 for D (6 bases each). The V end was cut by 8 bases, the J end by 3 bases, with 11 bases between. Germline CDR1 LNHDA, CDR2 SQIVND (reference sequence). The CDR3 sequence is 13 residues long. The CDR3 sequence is CASQGRDKNIQYF. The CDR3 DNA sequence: TGTGCCAGTCAGGGGCGGGACAAAAACATTCAGTACTTC.

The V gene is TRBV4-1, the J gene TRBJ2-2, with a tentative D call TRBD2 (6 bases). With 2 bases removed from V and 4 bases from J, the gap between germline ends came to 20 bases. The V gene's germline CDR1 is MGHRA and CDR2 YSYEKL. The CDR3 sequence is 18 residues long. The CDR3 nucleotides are TGCGCCAGCAGCCAAAGGGGCGGGATGACTCGGGTCACCGGGGAGCTGTTTTTT. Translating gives CASSQRGGMTRVTGELFF.